The 23 T cell receptor beta chains reported below all come from one sample, sequenced in a study of T-cell memory formation after mild COVID-19. TCRdb called the 5' RACE reads again in MiXCR, with one record for every CDR3 protein. Seen here are 310,000 or so distinct CDR3 sequences, roughly 15% observed once, and the top ten hold more than 20%. Sequenced input: PBMCs or a T cell subset sorted from them (not recorded which). The receptors were gathered from a man aged 18 to 30 who had mild COVID-19 (a few samples of this study predate the infection). Cell type and time point are not known.

This clonotype has just a few counts. This rearrangement joins TRBV6-2 or TRBV6-3 to TRBJ2-5, with TRBD2 identical over 9 bases. The CDR3 sequence is 14 residues long. Germline CDR1 and CDR2: MNHEY and SVGEGT. V gave up 6 bases and J gave up 2 bases; unmatched junction bases: 4. The CDR3 region is CASSHSGGQETQYF. In DNA form, the CDR3 reads TGTGCCAGCAGCCATAGCGGGGGACAAGAGACCCAGTACTTC.

The chain has TRBV23-1 and TRBJ2-7; 8 bases are shared with TRBD1. TRBV23-1 is given ORF status, its function remaining uncertain. V lost 6 bases, J lost 4 bases, and 11 bases stayed unmatched. The CDR3 sequence is 15 residues long. The CDR3 here is CASSSEADRDYEQYV. The DNA of the CDR3 is TGCGCCAGCAGCTCCGAGGCGGACAGGGATTACGAGCAGTACGTC.

A few counts support this clonotype. The chain is built from TRBV7-9 and TRBJ1-1; TRBD1 matches at 10 bases. The CDR3 consists of 16 residues. V shed 4 bases, J shed 4 bases, and the junction held 9 bases outside the gene matches. Germline V gene sequence: CDR1 SEHNR, CDR2 FQNEAQ (reference sequence). The CDR3 DNA reads as TGTGCCAGCAGCTCTCCGGGACAGGGGAGGGTCACTGAAGCTTTCTTT. Its translation is CASSSPGQGRVTEAFF.

The table lists this clonotype with many counts. This chain links TRBV7-9 with TRBJ2-5, with D maybe TRBD1 (5 bases). V gave up 5 bases and J gave up 1 base, with 8 bases separating them. Per the germline V gene, CDR1 is SEHNR and CDR2 is FQNEAQ (reference sequence). The CDR3 covers 13 residues. The CDR3 here is CASSRQPQETQYF. Written as DNA, the CDR3 is TGTGCCAGCAGCCGACAGCCCCAAGAGACCCAGTACTTC. Using reference TRBV7-9 and TRBJ2-5 for the parts outside the CDR3, the full variable domain is DTGVSQNPRHKITKRGQNVTFRCDPISEHNRLYWYRQTLGQGPEFLTYFQNEAQLEKSRLLSDRFSAERPKGSFSTLEIQRTEQGDSAMYLCASSRQPQETQYFGPGTRLLVL.

The table lists this clonotype with a few counts. The chain recombines TRBV7-2 with TRBJ2-7; no firm D call. Per germline, CDR1 SGHTA and CDR2 FQGNSA. This CDR3 is 12 amino acids long. The ends were cut back, 4 bases at V and 2 bases at J, with 6 bases in the middle. CDR3 coding DNA: TGTGCCAGCAGCTCCCATCCCTACGAGCAGTACTTC. Protein: CASSSHPYEQYF.

This clonotype has only a few counts. CDR3 DNA sequence: TGTGCCAGCAGTTTGGTCAGCCTTGCTGAAGCTTTCTTT. Translated: CASSLVSLAEAFF. V gene TRBV12-3 or TRBV12-4 combines with J gene TRBJ1-1; no clear D. The CDR3 contains 13 residues. The germline V and J ends were trimmed by 3 bases and 6 bases, with 11 bases remaining between them.

This clonotype was picked up a small number of times. The chain links TRBV5-1 to TRBJ1-2, with TRBD1 matching over 8 bases. Germline lookup yields CDR1 SGHRS and CDR2 YFSETQ. This CDR3 region has 15 residues. J lost 4 bases, V lost 4 bases, and 9 bases had no gene match. The CDR3 sequence: CASSASTGVGYGYTF. CDR3 bases: TGCGCCAGCAGCGCCTCGACAGGGGTGGGCTATGGCTACACCTTC.

As for this clonotype: The conserved final phenylalanine or tryptophan is absent from the CDR3, which likely points to a read error. The chain combines TRBV5-1 with TRBJ2-5; unclear D gene. V was clipped by 2 bases and J by 1 base, with 9 bases between them. CDR1 and CDR2 (germline): SGHRS, YFSETQ. The CDR3 covers 14 residues. The CDR3 DNA reads TGCGCCAGCAGCTTCTCCGGTGGCCAAGAGACCCAGTACTTA. Protein: CASSFSGGQETQYL.

The sample holds a few counts of this clonotype. The V call is TRBV28, the J call TRBJ2-7; the D gene is possibly TRBD2 (6 bases). The CDR3 has 15 amino acids. Trimming left V 2 bases short and J 3 bases short, with 14 bases between. The V gene's germline CDR1 is MDHEN and CDR2 SYDVKM. The CDR3 nucleotides read TGTGCCAGCAGTTTAGCCGGCGGGAATTACTACGAGCAGTACGTC. Residues: CASSLAGGNYYEQYV.

The chain couples TRBV11-1 to TRBJ2-3, with D perhaps TRBD1 (7 bases). V lost 5 bases and J 3 bases, leaving 12 bases between the germline ends. CDR1 is SGHAT and CDR2 is FQDESV in the germline V gene (reference sequence). This CDR3 is built from 14 residues. This CDR3 is CASSAGQYTDTQYF. CDR3 sequence (DNA): TGTGCCAGCAGCGCGGGACAGTATACAGATACGCAGTATTTT. The full variable domain, its missing parts supplied by reference TRBV11-1 and TRBJ2-3, is EAEVAQSPRYKITEKSQAVAFWCDPISGHATLYWYRQILGQGPELLVQFQDESVVDDSQLPKDRFSAERLKGVDSTLKIQPAELGDSAMYLCASSAGQYTDTQYFGPGTRLTVL.

The chain combines TRBV9 with TRBJ2-1; D ambiguous. CDR3 length equals 14 residues. Germline V gives CDR1 SGDLS, CDR2 YYNGEE. The germline V and J ends were trimmed by 4 bases and 5 bases, with 13 bases remaining between them. CDR3 loop: CASSPQTSNNEQFF. In DNA form, the CDR3 reads TGTGCCAGCAGCCCTCAAACATCAAACAATGAGCAGTTCTTC.

This clonotype was counted between two and nine times. J is TRBJ2-2 and V is TRBV5-1; the D gene is possibly TRBD2 (5 bases). Per the germline V gene, CDR1 is SGHRS and CDR2 is YFSETQ. The CDR3 is made up of 16 amino acids. The V end lost 4 bases, the J end lost 0 bases, and 13 bases lay between the germline ends. The CDR3 protein is CASSGGRGTNTGELFF. CDR3 nucleotide sequence: TGCGCCAGCAGCGGCGGTCGGGGTACGAACACCGGGGAGCTGTTTTTT.

This clonotype occurred a few times. The J gene is TRBJ2-1, the V gene TRBV27; no definite D call. This CDR3 is 12 amino acids long. In germline, CDR1 is MNHEY, CDR2 SMNVEV (reference sequence). The ends were cut back, 5 bases at V and 12 bases at J, with 14 bases in the middle. The CDR3 is CASSGNYLSQFF. DNA for the CDR3: TGTGCCAGCAGTGGCAACTACCTATCGCAGTTCTTC.

This clonotype was seen many times. The chain combines TRBV12-3 or TRBV12-4 with TRBJ1-5; D uncertain. Trimming stripped 3 bases from V and 4 bases from J, with 7 bases between. This CDR3 region has 13 residues. The CDR3 sequence: CASSFGWNQPQHF. The CDR3 coding sequence is TGTGCCAGCAGTTTTGGGTGGAATCAGCCCCAGCATTTT.

This clonotype has a handful of counts. This chain uses TRBV5-1 with TRBJ2-7; 7 positions match TRBD1. Germline lookup yields CDR1 SGHRS and CDR2 YFSETQ. Trimming took 1 base from V and 5 from J; bases not matched to a gene: 9. The CDR3 covers 15 residues. CDR3 residues: CASSLLPTGVDEQYF. The CDR3 DNA is TGCGCCAGCAGCTTGTTACCTACAGGGGTTGACGAGCAGTACTTC.

There are a few counts of this clonotype. The chain combines TRBV28 with TRBJ2-5; 9 bases are shared with TRBD2. J was trimmed by 5 bases and V by 6 bases; bases with no gene match: 7. The CDR3 is 14 residues long. CDR1 MDHEN and CDR2 SYDVKM come from the germline V gene. In DNA, the CDR3 is TGTGCCAGCAGGAAAGCGGGGGGCCGGGAGACCCAGTACTTC. It codes for CASRKAGGRETQYF.

This clonotype has a count of ten or more. This chain uses TRBV12-3 or TRBV12-4 with TRBJ2-3; 10 bases agree with TRBD2. The V segment lost 2 bases and the J segment 4 bases; nucleotides outside the gene matches: 0. CDR3 length equals 14 residues. CDR3 coding DNA: TGTGCCAGCAGTTTAAGCGGGGGGGCAGATACGCAGTATTTT. Its translation is CASSLSGGADTQYF.

DNA for the CDR3: TGTGCCAGCAGCTCTCTAGCGTCCGGAACCTACGAGCAGTACTTC. Residues: CASSSLASGTYEQYF. The chain joins TRBV7-6 to TRBJ2-7; D might be TRBD2 (6 bases). Trimming shortened V by 4 bases and J by 2 bases, and 15 bases separated the two germline ends. The CDR3 runs to 15 residues. Germline V gene data show CDR1 as SGHVS and CDR2 as FNYEAQ. Variable domain in full (rest from reference TRBV7-6 and TRBJ2-7): GAGVSQSPRYKVTKRGQDVALRCDPISGHVSLYWYRQALGQGPEFLTYFNYEAQQDKSGLPNDRFSAERPEGSISTLTIQRTEQRDSAMYRCASSSLASGTYEQYFGPGTRLTVT.

The rearrangement uses TRBV12-3 or TRBV12-4 and TRBJ2-5; D tentatively fits TRBD1 or TRBD2 (5 bases each). V dropped 2 bases and J dropped 5 bases, with 9 bases sitting between them. The CDR3 runs 13 residues. CDR3 region: CASSLMGEETQYF. CDR3 nucleotides: TGTGCCAGCAGTTTAATGGGGGAGGAGACCCAGTACTTC.

This clonotype was counted between two and nine times. The chain couples TRBV18 to TRBJ2-3; D remains ambiguous. From germline, CDR1 is KGHSH and CDR2 LQKENI. This CDR3 contains 15 residues. V was shortened by 1 base and J by 5 bases, with 13 bases between the two germline ends. The CDR3 protein is CASSPRLEPGDTQYF. The CDR3 nucleotides are TGTGCCAGCTCACCACGGCTGGAACCCGGAGATACGCAGTATTTT. Drawing the rest from reference TRBV18 and TRBJ2-3, the complete variable domain is NAGVMQNPRHLVRRRGQEARLRCSPMKGHSHVYWYRQLPEEGLKFMVYLQKENIIDESGMPKERFSAEFPKEGPSILRIQQVVRGDSAAYFCASSPRLEPGDTQYFGPGTRLTVL.

The V and J genes are TRBV18 and TRBJ2-5; 7 bases are a match to TRBD1. The V segment lost 5 bases and the J segment 1 base; nucleotides outside the gene matches: 4. The CDR3 has 14 residues. Per germline, CDR1 KGHSH and CDR2 LQKENI. CDR3 sequence: CASSETGSQETQYF. CDR3 coding DNA: TGTGCCAGCTCAGAGACAGGGTCCCAAGAGACCCAGTACTTC.

There are many counts of this clonotype. The V gene is TRBV4-3, the J gene TRBJ2-6; a possible D gene is TRBD1 (6 bases). V lost 3 bases and J lost 0, with 9 bases in between. In germline, CDR1 is LGHNA, CDR2 YSLEER. The CDR3 is 16 amino acids. The CDR3 nucleotides are TGCGCCAGCAGCCAGCAGGGGCTCTCTGGGGCCAACGTCCTGACTTTC. It codes for CASSQQGLSGANVLTF.

This clonotype occurred many times. CDR3 DNA sequence: TGCGCCAGCAGCTTAACCACAGATACGCAGTATTTT. Translation: CASSLTTDTQYF. V is TRBV5-1 and J is TRBJ2-3; D ambiguous. This CDR3 has 12 amino acids. Germline lookup yields CDR1 SGHRS and CDR2 YFSETQ. V was trimmed by 2 bases and J by 2 bases, leaving 3 bases between them.